These 17 T cell receptor beta chains originate from one sample sequenced in a study of CD8 T cells in ankylosing spondylitis. Each CDR3 protein gets one entry after TCRdb re-called the 5' RACE reads with MiXCR. Of approximately 150,000 distinct CDR3 sequences in the sample, 9.8% were seen once. The sequencing input was blood, either unsorted or a sorted T cell fraction (not recorded which). The receptor source for this set is a female donor with ankylosing spondylitis or in good health (not recorded which).

In this sample, this clonotype turned up many times. The rearrangement joins TRBV21-1 to TRBJ1-2; TRBD1 is the table's D call and was not checked against the DNA. TRBV21-1 is a listed pseudogene. This CDR3 has 16 amino acids. This chain's CDR3 is CASSPHPPRWRYGYTF. The CDR3 DNA is TGTGCCAGCAGCCCGCATCCGCCGAGGTGGCGCTATGGCTACACCTTC.

This clonotype occurred a few times. This sequence joins TRBV27 and TRBJ2-7; D unresolved. The CDR3 totals 13 residues. Germline lookup yields CDR1 MNHEY and CDR2 SMNVEV (reference sequence). With 7 bases removed from V and 0 bases from J, the gap between germline ends came to 10 bases. This CDR3 reads CASTAGRSYEQYF. Written as DNA, the CDR3 is TGTGCCAGCACCGCAGGCCGCTCCTACGAGCAGTACTTC.

The chain recombines TRBV9 with TRBJ1-1; D unresolved. The germline V gene encodes CDR1 SGDLS and CDR2 YYNGEE. V shed 3 bases and J shed 5 bases, with 14 bases lying between them. The CDR3 has 14 amino acids. The CDR3 protein is CASSGSRGGTEAFF. The CDR3 DNA sequence: TGTGCCAGCAGCGGGAGCCGGGGTGGGACTGAAGCTTTCTTT.

This clonotype was seen at least ten times. The chain employs TRBV14 and TRBJ2-3; 7 nucleotides agree with TRBD2. The CDR3 covers 16 residues. Looked up from germline, CDR1 is SGHDN and CDR2 is FVKESK. Germline trimming cut 3 bases from V and 2 bases from J; bases unmatched to any gene: 8. The CDR3 DNA reads as TGTGCCAGCAGCCATCGGACTAGTGGGGACACAGATACGCAGTATTTT. Translated: CASSHRTSGDTDTQYF.

This clonotype appeared a few times. This sequence joins TRBV7-9 and TRBJ2-5, with D possibly being TRBD2 (5 bases). The germline V gene encodes CDR1 SEHNR and CDR2 FQNEAQ (reference sequence). Trimming shortened V by 5 bases and J by 1 base, and 14 bases separated the two germline ends. The CDR3 runs 15 residues. The CDR3 DNA is TGTGCCAGCAGCCCTGATCGAAGCGGCCAAGAGACCCAGTACTTC. Protein sequence: CASSPDRSGQETQYF.

This clonotype was recorded at least ten times. The J gene is TRBJ2-3, the V gene TRBV7-2; 11 bases agree with TRBD2. The CDR3 extends over 15 amino acids. Germline V gene data show CDR1 as SGHTA and CDR2 as FQGNSA. With 6 bases clipped from V and 2 bases from J, the junction kept 4 bases outside the gene matches. The CDR3 DNA reads TGTGCCAGCAGGGGACTAGCGGAGTTCACAGATACGCAGTATTTT. It codes for CASRGLAEFTDTQYF.

This chain connects TRBV5-5 to TRBJ2-7; weak D call: TRBD1 (6 bases). Germline loops: CDR1 SGHKS, CDR2 YYEKEE (reference sequence). The CDR3 has 15 residues. The V gene lost 0 bases and the J gene lost 4 bases, with 14 bases spanning the gap. CDR3 protein: CASSLADSQAYEQYF. The CDR3 DNA reads TGTGCCAGCAGCTTGGCGGACAGTCAAGCGTACGAGCAGTACTTC.

This clonotype showed up just a few times. The gene calls are TRBV28 and TRBJ1-4, with 10 bases matching TRBD1. This CDR3 has 15 residues. CDR1 and CDR2 (germline): MDHEN, SYDVKM. With 5 bases clipped from V and 0 bases from J, the junction kept 0 bases outside the gene matches. The CDR3 loop reads CASSGQGATNEKLFF. DNA of the CDR3: TGTGCCAGCAGTGGACAGGGGGCAACTAATGAAAAACTGTTTTTT.

On this clonotype itself: Given a much more abundant clone one base away, this may be a read error. V gene TRBV12-3 or TRBV12-4 combines with J gene TRBJ1-1; D gene unclear. This CDR3 spans 15 amino acids. Trimming removed 8 bases from V and 7 bases from J, with 23 bases in between. The CDR3 spells CASSLNRTPGFEAFF. The DNA for the CDR3 is TGTGCCAGCTCCTTGAATAGGACCCCAGGTTTTGAAGCTTTCTTT.

CDR3 in amino acids: CASSRRGTGELFF. The CDR3 DNA reads TGTGCCAGCAGTCGACGGGGCACCGGGGAGCTGTTTTTT. The chain uses TRBV7-8 and TRBJ2-2, with D possibly matching TRBD2 (5 bases). The V end lost 6 bases, the J end lost 4 bases, and 9 bases lay between the germline ends. The CDR3 is 13 amino acids. In germline, CDR1 is SGHVS, CDR2 FQNEAQ.

In its sample, this clonotype was seen a few times. The CDR3 does not end in the conserved phenylalanine or tryptophan, so this is likely a read error. The limits of the CDR3 on the DNA are not certain, so only TCRdb's listed CDR3 is given. V is TRBV5-6 and J is TRBJ2-7; TRBD2 is the table's D call, not checked against the DNA. The CDR3 contains 12 residues when both ends are counted. Germline CDR1 and CDR2: SGHDT and YYEEEE. The CDR3 loop is CASSLKREIILY.

This chain uses TRBV20-1 with TRBJ2-1, with unresolved D. The V end was cut by 0 bases, the J end by 0 bases, with 6 bases between. The CDR3 sequence is 14 residues long. Germline lookup yields CDR1 DFQATT and CDR2 SNEGSKA (reference sequence). DNA for the CDR3: TGCAGTGCTAGAGACCAGAGCTCCTACAATGAGCAGTTCTTC. Its translation: CSARDQSSYNEQFF.

This clonotype showed up many times. The J gene is TRBJ1-5, the V gene TRBV28; D is ambiguous. Germline assignment: CDR1 MDHEN and CDR2 SYDVKM. The germline V and J ends were trimmed by 5 bases and 0 bases, with 5 bases remaining between them. CDR3 size: 13 residues. The chain's CDR3 is CASSPDSNQPQHF. The CDR3 DNA reads as TGTGCCAGCAGTCCTGATAGCAATCAGCCCCAGCATTTT. The whole variable domain, remainder taken from reference TRBV28 and TRBJ1-5, is DVKVTQSSRYLVKRTGEKVFLECVQDMDHENMFWYRQDPGLGLRLIYFSYDVKMKEKGDIPEGYSVSREKKERFSLILESASTNQTSMYLCASSPDSNQPQHFGDGTRLSIL.

This clonotype was detected a few times. The CDR3 is CSATQRGRVYEQYF. In DNA, the CDR3 is TGCAGTGCTACCCAGAGGGGGCGCGTCTACGAGCAGTACTTC. The rearrangement joins TRBV20-1 to TRBJ2-7, with 7 positions matching TRBD1. Germline V CDR1 and CDR2: DFQATT, SNEGSKA (reference sequence). J was trimmed by 3 bases and V by 4 bases; bases with no gene match: 9. The CDR3 extends over 14 amino acids.

This clonotype was seen a few times. The chain has TRBV6-2 or TRBV6-3 and TRBJ2-1; 7 bases fit TRBD2. V shed 5 bases and J 4 bases; nucleotides not matched to a gene: 5. Germline V gives CDR1 MNHEY, CDR2 SVGEGT. This CDR3 contains 14 residues. This CDR3 reads CASSPSGRYNEQFF. The CDR3 bases are TGTGCCAGCAGTCCTAGCGGAAGATACAATGAGCAGTTCTTC.

The J gene is TRBJ2-4, the V gene TRBV4-1; D call uncertain. The CDR3 has 17 residues. V was shortened by 0 bases and J by 0 bases, with 12 bases between the two germline ends. The germline V gene encodes CDR1 MGHRA and CDR2 YSYEKL. The CDR3 sequence: CASSQEGTHRAKNIQYF. The CDR3 nucleotides are TGCGCCAGCAGCCAAGAGGGCACGCACAGAGCCAAAAACATTCAGTACTTC.

V and J are TRBV7-3 and TRBJ2-5, with D possibly being TRBD1 or TRBD2 (7 bases each). V gave up 4 bases and J gave up 2 bases, with 11 bases separating them. This CDR3 is 14 amino acids long. Per germline, CDR1 SGHTA and CDR2 FQGTGA. In DNA, the CDR3 is TGTGCCAGCAGCTCGGGGGGACAGCAAGAGACCCAGTACTTC. Translation gives CASSSGGQQETQYF.